This T cell receptor (beta chain) was captured in a study of blood T cell repertoires in COVID-19. Study overall: The United States, Italy and Spain supplied acute and convalescent COVID-19 samples.

This clone was found a few times. Only in-frame clones appear in the TCRdb table, and some are missing; sequencing was by immunoSEQ multiplex PCR. Of approximately 210,000 clones in the sample, over 75% were seen once. This CDR3 has 14 residues. From germline, CDR1 is SGHNT and CDR2 YENEEA. Trimming took 4 bases from V and 10 from J, leaving 19 bases between them. V usage is TRBV11-3 and J usage is TRBJ1-2; D is ambiguous. This clonotype was obtained from a woman in her fifties or sixties who had recovered from COVID-19. The sequencing sample was made of PBMCs or T cells enriched from blood (not recorded which). This CDR3 reads CASSSSDGAKDYTF. CDR3 bases: TGTGCCAGCAGCTCTAGCGACGGTGCTAAGGACTACACCTTC.